This entry lists 9 T cell receptor beta chains sequenced from one sample in a study of blood T cell repertoires in COVID-19. Produced via immunoSEQ multiplex PCR; TCRdb's table is partial and in-frame only. In the table there are hundreds of thousands of clones, about nine tenths of which are singletons. The specimen was PBMCs or T cells enriched from blood (not recorded which). The receptor source for this set is a man aged 55 to 69 who had recovered from COVID-19.

The gene calls are TRBV19 and TRBJ2-1; 12 bases are shared with TRBD2. This CDR3 is built from 16 residues. The junction had 6 bases not matched to a gene; V was cut back by 5 bases and J by 4 bases. Per germline, CDR1 LNHDA and CDR2 SQIVND (reference sequence). CDR3 bases: TGTGCCAGTAGTGGCACTAGCGGGAGGTCGTACAATGAGCAGTTCTTC. Translating it yields CASSGTSGRSYNEQFF.

The V call is TRBV18, the J call TRBJ2-1; 8 nucleotides line up with TRBD2. Germline values: CDR1 KGHSH, CDR2 LQKENI. The V and J ends lost 0 bases and 8 bases, in that order; junction bases with no gene match: 12. This CDR3 contains 17 residues. The CDR3: CASSPPRLAGPGDEQFF. The DNA of the CDR3 is TGTGCCAGCTCACCACCTCGCCTAGCGGGTCCAGGGGATGAGCAGTTCTTC.

Of note for this clone: A much larger clone lies one base from this, so it may be a read error. Different DNA sequences within this sample yield the same CDR3. The chain uses TRBV2 and TRBJ1-5, with a tentative D call TRBD1 (5 bases). Trimming pared 3 bases from V and 4 bases from J, leaving 19 bases between. Germline CDR1 SNHLY, CDR2 FYNNEI. The CDR3 has 17 amino acids. The CDR3: CASSDMRQPTSNQPQHF. The DNA of the CDR3 is TGTGCCAGCAGTGATATGCGACAGCCGACTAGTAATCAGCCCCAGCATTTT.

Remarks on this clone: At the DNA level, this CDR3 is encoded by other sequences in the same sample as well. This chain uses TRBV5-1 with TRBJ2-3, with a possible D match to TRBD2 (5 bases). Germline CDR1 reads SGHRS; CDR2 reads YFSETQ. The V end was cut by 4 bases, the J end by 2 bases, with 11 bases between. This CDR3 spans 14 amino acids. CDR3 amino acids: CASSPSGPTDTQYF. CDR3 in DNA: TGCGCCAGCAGCCCCAGCGGACCCACAGATACGCAGTATTTT.

This clone was counted a few times. The gene calls are TRBV6-5 and TRBJ1-3; weak D call: TRBD1 (5 bases). V lost 0 bases and J 0 bases, leaving 9 bases between the germline ends. Germline CDR1 MNHEY, CDR2 SVGAGI. This CDR3 spans 16 amino acids. CDR3 sequence: CASSYSFRASGNTIYF. CDR3 DNA sequence: TGTGCCAGCAGTTACTCTTTCAGGGCCTCTGGAAACACCATATATTTT.

The chain is built from TRBV19 and TRBJ2-2; 9 nucleotides agree with TRBD1. V dropped 5 bases and J dropped 7; count of bases not matched to a gene: 5. The CDR3 contains 14 residues. Germline values: CDR1 LNHDA, CDR2 SQIVND (reference sequence). DNA for the CDR3: TGTGCCAGTAGTCCACAGGGGGCGTACGGGGAGCTGTTTTTT. The encoded protein is CASSPQGAYGELFF.

The CDR3: CASRGVTGELFF. CDR3 DNA sequence: TGTGCCAGCAGGGGCGTCACCGGGGAGCTGTTTTTT. The gene calls are TRBV11-3 and TRBJ2-2, with D unclear. Germline-derived CDR1 and CDR2 are SGHNT and YENEEA. There are 12 residues in the CDR3. V lost 6 bases, J lost 4 bases, and 6 bases lay in between.

The V call is TRBV19, the J call TRBJ1-3, with D perhaps matching TRBD1 (6 bases). The germline V and J ends were trimmed by 3 bases and 5 bases, with 14 bases remaining between them. Germline values: CDR1 LNHDA, CDR2 SQIVND (reference sequence). The length of the CDR3 is 15 residues. The chain's CDR3 is CASSIFRGTRNTIYF. CDR3 DNA: TGTGCCAGTAGTATCTTCAGGGGCACGAGAAACACCATATATTTT.

The chain uses TRBV4-1 and TRBJ1-1, with TRBD1 as a possible D gene (5 bases). V lost 0 bases and J lost 5, with 7 bases in between. Germline CDR1 and CDR2: MGHRA and YSYEKL. This CDR3 comprises 13 residues. The CDR3 DNA is TGCGCCAGCAGCCAAGACAGGGATACTGAAGCTTTCTTT. It is translated as CASSQDRDTEAFF.